This passage covers 23 T cell receptor beta chains from one sample sequenced in a study of identical twins. From the 5' RACE reads, TCRdb called clonotypes with MiXCR, one entry per CDR3 protein. The sample lists hundreds of thousands of distinct CDR3 sequences, about 9.4% seen once, with roughly 0.97% in the top ten. This sample was shared with a second study, whose subject was yellow fever vaccine responses in identical twins.

Sample: PBMCs. These receptors were collected from a woman under 30 in good health.

The chain is built from TRBV20-1 and TRBJ2-1; 9 bases are shared with TRBD2. This CDR3 is 13 amino acids long. Germline values: CDR1 DFQATT, CDR2 SNEGSKA (reference sequence). Trimming at V came to 6 bases and at J to 4 bases, leaving 4 bases not matched to a gene. CDR3 sequence: CSALAGEYNEQFF. Here the CDR3 DNA reads TGCAGTGCCTTAGCGGGAGAGTACAATGAGCAGTTCTTC.

This clonotype was seen a few times. CDR3 residues: CASGTGDGYGYTF. In DNA, the CDR3 is TGTGCCAGCGGGACAGGGGATGGGTATGGCTACACCTTC. This chain connects TRBV19 to TRBJ1-2, with 10 bases that match TRBD1. V lost 9 bases to trimming and J lost 5 bases; unmatched junction nucleotides: 6. Germline V gives CDR1 LNHDA, CDR2 SQIVND (reference sequence). The CDR3 is 13 amino acids.

V gene TRBV5-1 combines with J gene TRBJ2-3; TRBD2 matches at 15 bases. The CDR3 has 19 residues. The V gene end was trimmed by 3 bases and the J gene end by 3 bases; junction bases not matched to a gene: 11. Looked up from germline, CDR1 is SGHRS and CDR2 is YFSETQ. CDR3 nucleotide sequence: TGCGCCAGCAGCTCAGGACTAGCGGGGGGGCAAGTGGTAACAGATACGCAGTATTTT. It translates to CASSSGLAGGQVVTDTQYF.

This clonotype was seen more than once but under ten times. The rearrangement uses TRBV9 and TRBJ2-2; 7 nucleotides match TRBD1. V lost 4 bases to trimming and J lost 9 bases; unmatched junction nucleotides: 6. Germline V gives CDR1 SGDLS, CDR2 YYNGEE. The CDR3 contains 13 residues. CDR3 in DNA: TGTGCCAGCAGCAAACAGGGGAACAGGGAGCTGTTTTTT. As protein: CASSKQGNRELFF.

There are many counts of this clonotype. This chain links TRBV12-3 or TRBV12-4 with TRBJ1-6, with 12 bases aligning to TRBD1. CDR3 length: 16 residues. After removal of 5 bases from V and 9 bases from J, the junction contained 8 bases not matched to a gene. In nucleotides, the CDR3 is TGTGCCAGCAGTCTCTCGGGGGACAGGGGGCGTTCACCCCTCCACTTT. As protein: CASSLSGDRGRSPLHF.

This clonotype was counted only a few times. V and J are TRBV7-9 and TRBJ1-2, with 8 nucleotides matching TRBD1. The germline CDR1 and CDR2 sequences are SEHNR and FQNEAQ (reference sequence). The CDR3 runs to 14 residues. The V and J ends lost 5 bases and 8 bases, in that order; junction bases with no gene match: 10. The CDR3 sequence: CASSPPGQGPGYTF. CDR3 nucleotides: TGTGCCAGCAGCCCCCCCGGACAGGGACCGGGCTACACCTTC.

This clonotype was counted ten times or more. V and J are TRBV3-1 and TRBJ2-2; the D is unclear. This CDR3 spans 14 amino acids. V lost 5 bases and J 0 bases, leaving 7 bases between the germline ends. Per germline, CDR1 LGHDT and CDR2 YNNKEL (reference sequence). This CDR3 reads CASSASANTGELFF. DNA for the CDR3: TGTGCCAGCAGCGCCTCCGCGAACACCGGGGAGCTGTTTTTT.

This chain joins TRBV27 and TRBJ1-1; 10 nucleotides line up with TRBD1. Germline-derived CDR1 and CDR2 are MNHEY and SMNVEV (reference sequence). This CDR3 is 17 amino acids long. With 5 bases clipped from V and 4 bases from J, the junction kept 13 bases outside the gene matches. CDR3 DNA sequence: TGTGCCAGCAGTCTTCTTCGACAGGGGGCGGCAGGCACTGAAGCTTTCTTT. It is translated as CASSLLRQGAAGTEAFF.

In the case of this clonotype: This may be a read error, as it is one base from a much larger clone. V is TRBV12-3 or TRBV12-4 and J is TRBJ2-5; tentatively, D is TRBD2 (7 bases). The CDR3 sequence is 15 residues long. CDR3 DNA sequence: TGTTCCAGCACCCTTGGGCGGGGGCCCCGAGAGACCCAGTACTTC. Amino acids: CSSTLGRGPRETQYF.

The sample holds a few counts of this clonotype. J is TRBJ1-1 and V is TRBV14, with D uncertain. Germline V lookup: CDR1 SGHDN, CDR2 FVKESK. V gave up 3 bases and J gave up 1 base, with 6 bases separating them. The CDR3 sequence is 13 residues long. The CDR3 sequence is CASSQNRNTEAFF. The CDR3 nucleotides are TGTGCCAGCAGCCAGAACAGGAACACTGAAGCTTTCTTT. The full variable domain, with the rest looked up from reference TRBV14 and TRBJ1-1, is EAGVTQFPSHSVIEKGQTVTLRCDPISGHDNLYWYRRVMGKEIKFLLHFVKESKQDESGMPNNRFLAERTGGTYSTLKVQPAELEDSGVYFCASSQNRNTEAFFGQGTRLTVV.

The chain carries TRBV6-1 and TRBJ2-7; 13 positions agree with TRBD2. Germline CDR1 and CDR2: MNHNS and SASEGT. Trimming took 6 bases from V and 1 from J; bases not matched to a gene: 9. The CDR3 covers 17 residues. CDR3 residues: CASSSLAGGPFSYEQYF. CDR3 nucleotide sequence: TGTGCCAGCAGCTCACTAGCGGGGGGGCCTTTTTCCTACGAGCAGTACTTC.

This clonotype has a count of ten or more. This sequence joins TRBV12-3 or TRBV12-4 and TRBJ2-3; D is undetermined. Trimming removed 5 bases at V and 6 bases at J, with 6 bases between. The CDR3 has 11 residues. The CDR3 protein is CASSQEDTQYF. CDR3 nucleotide sequence: TGTGCCAGCAGTCAAGAGGATACGCAGTATTTT.

This clonotype was observed a few times. The V call is TRBV7-2, the J call TRBJ2-7, with D possibly TRBD2 on 6 matching bases. CDR1 is SGHTA, CDR2 FQGNSA, per germline. V shed 5 bases and J shed 4 bases, with 9 bases lying between them. This CDR3 is 12 amino acids long. The CDR3 nucleotides are TGTGCCAGCAGCAAGACTAGTTACGAGCAGTACTTC. The encoded protein is CASSKTSYEQYF. Full variable domain (outside the CDR3, taken from reference TRBV7-2 and TRBJ2-7): GAGVSQSPSNKVTEKGKDVELRCDPISGHTALYWYRQSLGQGLEFLIYFQGNSAPDKSGLPSDRFSAERTGGSVSTLTIQRTQQEDSAVYLCASSKTSYEQYFGPGTRLTVT.

This clonotype has more than one count but fewer than ten. V is TRBV3-1 and J is TRBJ2-1, with TRBD2 identical over 8 bases. The V gene's germline CDR1 is LGHDT and CDR2 YNNKEL (reference sequence). The CDR3 sequence is 14 residues long. V gave up 4 bases and J gave up 5 bases; unmatched junction bases: 4. In DNA, the CDR3 is TGTGCCAGCAGCCCGGGACTAGACAACAATGAGCAGTTCTTC. Amino acids: CASSPGLDNNEQFF.

This clonotype was observed at least ten times. The chain links TRBV7-2 to TRBJ2-1; no reliable D call. CDR3 length: 13 amino acids. V was pared by 5 bases and J by 8 bases, with 13 bases between. Germline CDR1 and CDR2: SGHTA and FQGNSA. CDR3 nucleotide sequence: TGTGCCAGCAGCCGTGACCCCGGGTATGAGCAGTTCTTC. This gives the protein CASSRDPGYEQFF.

This clonotype has a count of ten or more. The J gene is TRBJ1-1, the V gene TRBV7-9; no clear D gene. V was pared by 1 base and J by 5 bases, with 11 bases between. CDR3 length equals 14 residues. The germline V gene encodes CDR1 SEHNR and CDR2 FQNEAQ (reference sequence). The CDR3 coding sequence is TGTGCCAGCAGCTTAGTAGGCAGTTGGACTGAAGCTTTCTTT. Translated, it gives CASSLVGSWTEAFF.

This clonotype occurred a few times. The chain uses TRBV2 and TRBJ2-5, with D possibly TRBD1 on 5 matching bases. V lost 3 bases, J lost 5 bases, and 10 bases lay in between. Germline V gives CDR1 SNHLY, CDR2 FYNNEI. This CDR3 contains 13 residues. Written as DNA, the CDR3 is TGTGCCAGCAGTGATGGGGCTGCTGAGACCCAGTACTTC. This sequence encodes CASSDGAAETQYF.

This clonotype was detected a few times. The V and J genes are TRBV28 and TRBJ2-1, with 9 bases fitting TRBD1. The CDR3 covers 14 residues. The ends lost 7 bases at V and 4 bases at J; junction bases unmatched: 5. Germline V CDR1 and CDR2: MDHEN, SYDVKM. CDR3: CASIADRGYNEQFF. The CDR3 bases are TGTGCCAGCATCGCCGACAGGGGGTACAATGAGCAGTTCTTC.

This clonotype was observed at least ten times. The rearrangement joins TRBV7-2 to TRBJ2-1; TRBD2 aligns across 8 bases. Trimming cost V 0 bases and J 2 bases; bases outside gene matches: 6. Germline CDR1 reads SGHTA; CDR2 reads FQGNSA. This CDR3 is 17 amino acids long. The CDR3 loop reads CASSLASGNSAYNEQFF. The CDR3 DNA sequence: TGTGCCAGCAGCTTAGCTAGCGGGAATAGTGCCTACAATGAGCAGTTCTTC.

The sample holds many counts of this clonotype. This chain links TRBV18 with TRBJ2-5, with unresolved D. Germline CDR1 KGHSH, CDR2 LQKENI. Trimming pared 0 bases from V and 2 bases from J, leaving 4 bases between. The CDR3 is 13 amino acids. The CDR3 DNA is TGTGCCAGCTCACCACCCTCACAAGAGACCCAGTACTTC. This codes for CASSPPSQETQYF. Filled out from reference TRBV18 and TRBJ2-5, the complete variable domain reads NAGVMQNPRHLVRRRGQEARLRCSPMKGHSHVYWYRQLPEEGLKFMVYLQKENIIDESGMPKERFSAEFPKEGPSILRIQQVVRGDSAAYFCASSPPSQETQYFGPGTRLLVL.

This clonotype was seen many times. The chain employs TRBV29-1 and TRBJ2-7, with a weak D call TRBD1 (7 bases). This CDR3 is built from 14 residues. V was pared by 4 bases and J by 5 bases, with 18 bases between. Germline assignment: CDR1 SQVTM and CDR2 ANQGSEA. CDR3 sequence (DNA): TGCAGCGTTGTCCTTACAGGGGCGGGAAACGAGCAGTACTTC. Protein product: CSVVLTGAGNEQYF.

This clonotype was seen many times. This chain links TRBV12-3 or TRBV12-4 with TRBJ2-1, with D perhaps matching TRBD2 (5 bases). With 4 bases removed from V and 7 bases from J, the gap between germline ends came to 8 bases. The CDR3 extends over 12 amino acids. CDR3 amino acids: CASSSGINEQFF. The DNA for the CDR3 is TGTGCCAGCAGTTCGGGAATTAATGAGCAGTTCTTC.

Only a few counts were recorded for this clonotype. The J gene is TRBJ2-3, the V gene TRBV20-1; 9 bases align to TRBD2. This CDR3 is 14 amino acids long. The V and J ends lost 6 bases and 3 bases, in that order; junction bases with no gene match: 7. Germline CDR1 reads DFQATT; CDR2 reads SNEGSKA (reference sequence). CDR3 residues: CSASSGIGTDTQYF. The CDR3 DNA reads as TGCAGTGCCTCTAGCGGGATTGGAACAGATACGCAGTATTTT.